Below are 13 T cell receptor beta chains sequenced from a single sample in a study of CXCR3-negative and CXCR3-positive naive CD8 T cells. It was by 5' RACE with UMI labels that the TRB cDNA libraries were prepared. TCRdb re-called the 5' RACE reads and catalogs CDR3 proteins one per entry, DNA excluded. Its clone listing holds approximately 100,000 distinct CDR3 sequences. Sequenced sample: naive CXCR3- CD8+ T cells from blood. The subset is: CD45RO-CCR7+CD27+CD95- naive CD8+ T cells lacking CXCR3 (TNR3-). These TCRs come from a human donor in good health. Some clones in this sample may be carry-over from other donors' samples.

The V and J genes are TRBV2 and TRBJ2-5; lacking DNA, the TRBD2 call made by TCRdb goes unchecked. The CDR3 is made up of 15 amino acids. The germline V gene encodes CDR1 SNHLY and CDR2 FYNNEI. The CDR3 spells CASSPPTGLQETQYF.

V is TRBV12-3 or TRBV12-4 and J is TRBJ2-3; the D gene TCRdb calls, TRBD1, cannot be checked with no DNA. There are 15 residues in the CDR3. CDR3 sequence: CASSFDPLSTDTQYF.

V and J are TRBV7-8 and TRBJ1-5; TCRdb's D gene call, TRBD1, goes unchecked for lack of DNA. Germline V lookup: CDR1 SGHVS, CDR2 FQNEAQ. CDR3 length: 14 amino acids. CDR3 protein: CASRSTASNQPQHF.

The chain recombines TRBV7-6 with TRBJ2-1; the TCRdb call, TRBD1, lacks DNA for checking. Germline CDR1 reads SGHVS; CDR2 reads FNYEAQ. The CDR3 consists of 15 residues. The CDR3: CASSSPGHGYNEQFF.

The chain links TRBV10-3 to TRBJ2-2; without DNA, the TCRdb call of TRBD2 cannot be checked. This CDR3 comprises 11 residues. Per the germline V gene, CDR1 is ENHRY and CDR2 is SYGVKD. CDR3 sequence reads: CATSEGGELFF.

The chain links TRBV4-3 to TRBJ2-1; the TRBD2 assignment by TCRdb is unverifiable without DNA. This CDR3 contains 13 residues. CDR1 LGHNA and CDR2 YSLEER come from the germline V gene. This chain's CDR3 is CASSQGGPNEQFF.

This chain links TRBV5-5 with TRBJ1-2. The germline gives CDR1 SGHKS, CDR2 YYEKEE (reference sequence). This CDR3 region has 14 residues. This CDR3 reads CASSQEKGNYGYTF.

The V and J genes are TRBV12-3 or TRBV12-4 and TRBJ2-2; no DNA is available, so the TRBD2 call from TCRdb remains unchecked. The CDR3 is made up of 15 amino acids. The CDR3: CASSGLGDYTGELFF.

The chain is built from TRBV7-2 and TRBJ2-7; lacking DNA, the TRBD1 call made by TCRdb goes unchecked. This CDR3 is 15 amino acids long. CDR1 is SGHTA and CDR2 is FQGNSA in the germline V gene. The CDR3 reads CASSFTGSPSYEQYF.

The chain uses TRBV7-2 and TRBJ2-7. CDR3 length equals 16 residues. CDR1 and CDR2 (germline): SGHTA, FQGNSA. The chain's CDR3 is CASSLGVTILSYEQYF.

This sequence joins TRBV7-6 and TRBJ2-3; TCRdb returns TRBD2, unconfirmable since there is no DNA. From germline, CDR1 is SGHVS and CDR2 FNYEAQ. CDR3 length: 16 residues. The CDR3 is CASSSPRGAGTDTQYF.

The chain employs TRBV15 and TRBJ2-1; TCRdb gives TRBD1 as the D gene, but with no DNA this cannot be confirmed. CDR1 is LNHNV, CDR2 YYDKDF, per germline (reference sequence). This CDR3 has 15 residues. CDR3 protein: CATSRAGTGVHEQFF.

V usage is TRBV20-1 and J usage is TRBJ2-2; the TRBD1 assignment by TCRdb is unverifiable without DNA. CDR1 DFQATT and CDR2 SNEGSKA come from the germline V gene (reference sequence). The CDR3 is 17 residues long. CDR3 sequence: CSARDYWGSASTGELFF.